This T cell receptor (beta chain) was identified in a study of T-cell reconstitution after alpha-beta-depleted transplantation in children. TCRbeta library preparation incorporated unique molecular identifiers. TCRdb passed the PCR reads through MiXCR, listing each CDR3 protein once. The table lists some 280,000 distinct CDR3 sequences, approximately 9.6% of them singletons. CDR1 is SEHNR, CDR2 FQNEAQ, per germline (reference sequence). Trimming pared 5 bases from V and 6 bases from J, leaving 14 bases between. The CDR3 extends over 14 amino acids. This sequence joins TRBV7-9 and TRBJ2-1, with D unclear. Sequences were derived from PBMCs from the stem cell graft donor, sampled from the stem cell graft. The clonotype was recovered from a human donor who donated a stem cell graft to a child with SCID. The CDR3 loop is CASSPGLVCNEQFF. The CDR3 DNA follows: TGTGCCAGCAGCCCCGGGCTAGTCTGCAATGAGCAGTTCTTC.